Presented here are 14 T cell receptor beta chains from one specimen sequenced in a study of T cell repertoires in cytomegalovirus infection. Antigens for these TCRs are unknown. One entry per CDR3 protein, called by TCRdb with MiXCR from the reads. The table lists a few hundred thousand distinct CDR3 sequences, roughly 43% of them singletons. The sequenced sample was cultured PBMCs, obtained from culture after CMV antigen stimulation. These receptors were collected from a human donor in good health (CMV status not recorded). Some clones in this sample may be carry-over from other donors' samples.

The chain uses TRBV10-2 and TRBJ2-1, with 13 bases matching TRBD2. The germline V gene encodes CDR1 WSHSY and CDR2 SAAADI. The CDR3 has 17 residues. V dropped 6 bases and J dropped 0; count of bases not matched to a gene: 5. The CDR3, as DNA: TGCGCCAGCAGGGGGACTAGCGGGGTTAGCTCCTACAATGAGCAGTTCTTC. This translates into CASRGTSGVSSYNEQFF.

This chain joins TRBV3-1 and TRBJ1-1, with unresolved D. Germline CDR1 LGHDT, CDR2 YNNKEL (reference sequence). This CDR3 comprises 14 residues. The V end lost 4 bases, the J end lost 0 bases, and 9 bases lay between the germline ends. CDR3 DNA sequence: TGTGCCAGCAGCCCTTCGACAATGAACACTGAAGCTTTCTTT. This gives the protein CASSPSTMNTEAFF.

Turning to this clonotype: One end of the junction is discordant with germline, which a read error may explain. The V gene is TRBV27, the J gene TRBJ2-4; weak D call: TRBD1 (6 bases). The CDR3 contains 13 residues. The V gene's germline CDR1 is MNHEY and CDR2 SMNVEV (reference sequence). The CDR3 sequence: CASSFGAWDIQYF. The CDR3 DNA is TGTGCCAGCAGTTTCGGGGCTTGGGACATCCAGTACTTC.

The chain recombines TRBV6-8 with TRBJ2-1, with unresolved D. Germline CDR1 MNHGY, CDR2 SAAAGT. The CDR3 is made up of 16 amino acids. V lost 2 bases to trimming and J lost 0 bases, with 11 bases between them. The CDR3 protein is CASSYTGRSSYNEQFF. The CDR3 nucleotides read TGTGCCAGCAGTTACACGGGCCGTAGCTCCTACAATGAGCAGTTCTTC.

In this sample, this clonotype turned up a few times. The V gene is TRBV6-2 or TRBV6-3, the J gene TRBJ2-1; D perhaps matches TRBD1 (7 bases). CDR1 and CDR2 from the germline V gene are MNHEY and SVGEGT. The CDR3 covers 16 residues. Trimming shortened V by 5 bases and J by 5 bases, and 19 bases separated the two germline ends. The CDR3 DNA reads as TGTGCCAGCAGTCCCCACGCGACAGGGAGGAACAATGAGCAGTTCTTC. Translating gives CASSPHATGRNNEQFF.

Many counts were recorded for this clonotype. The V and J genes are TRBV7-2 and TRBJ2-7; TRBD1 agrees at 8 bases. This CDR3 contains 15 residues. Germline V lookup: CDR1 SGHTA, CDR2 FQGNSA. The ends lost 5 bases at V and 3 bases at J; junction bases unmatched: 9. Here the CDR3 DNA reads TGTGCCAGCAGCCCAGACAGGGGTCGGAACTACGAGCAGTACTTC. Encoded protein: CASSPDRGRNYEQYF.

This clonotype was observed a few times. The chain employs TRBV10-3 and TRBJ2-3, with D possibly being TRBD1 (6 bases). V was trimmed by 8 bases and J by 4 bases, leaving 10 bases between them. The CDR3 length is 12 residues. Per germline, CDR1 ENHRY and CDR2 SYGVKD. CDR3 sequence: CAIGGGPDTQYF. CDR3 nucleotides: TGTGCCATCGGTGGGGGCCCAGATACGCAGTATTTT.

This clonotype was observed a few times. This rearrangement joins TRBV11-2 to TRBJ2-7; perhaps D is TRBD1 or TRBD2 (6 bases each). This CDR3 has 14 amino acids. Trimming shortened V by 5 bases and J by 3 bases, and 14 bases separated the two germline ends. Germline assignment: CDR1 SGHAT and CDR2 FQNNGV. CDR3 residues: CASSVGGGGYEQYF. The DNA for the CDR3 is TGTGCCAGCAGCGTAGGAGGAGGGGGCTACGAGCAGTACTTC.

The chain joins TRBV14 to TRBJ1-5; unclear D gene. The CDR3 length is 14 residues. Germline lookup yields CDR1 SGHDN and CDR2 FVKESK. V gave up 1 base and J gave up 5 bases, with 9 bases separating them. CDR3 amino acids: CASSQAGGDQPQHF. Here the CDR3 DNA reads TGTGCCAGCAGCCAAGCCGGCGGGGATCAGCCCCAGCATTTT.

This clonotype was detected a few times. The chain employs TRBV11-2 and TRBJ2-2; possible D gene TRBD1, 5 bases. CDR3 size: 15 residues. Germline V gives CDR1 SGHAT, CDR2 FQNNGV. Trimming removed 2 bases at V and 2 bases at J, with 9 bases between. CDR3 DNA: TGTGCCAGCAGCTTAACAGGCTCTAACACCGGGGAGCTGTTTTTT. Encoded protein: CASSLTGSNTGELFF. Supplemented by reference TRBV11-2 and TRBJ2-2, the full variable domain reads EAGVAQSPRYKIIEKRQSVAFWCNPISGHATLYWYQQILGQGPKLLIQFQNNGVVDDSQLPKDRFSAERLKGVDSTLKIQPAKLEDSAVYLCASSLTGSNTGELFFGEGSRLTVL.

The chain couples TRBV6-2 or TRBV6-3 to TRBJ2-7; 10 nucleotides match TRBD1. Germline CDR1 and CDR2: MNHEY and SVGEGT. The CDR3 contains 15 residues. Trimming removed 4 bases from V and 6 bases from J; junction bases left unmatched: 9. The CDR3 here is CASSFPGQGFSEQYF. DNA of the CDR3: TGTGCCAGCAGTTTCCCGGGACAGGGGTTCTCCGAGCAGTACTTC.

In its sample, this clonotype was seen a few times. V is TRBV7-6 and J is TRBJ1-1, with a tentative D call TRBD1 (6 bases). CDR1 and CDR2 from the germline V gene are SGHVS and FNYEAQ. The CDR3 has 14 residues. Trimming took off 4 bases at V and 11 bases at J, with 20 bases between the two ends. The CDR3 sequence is CASSSFRDTAQAFF. The CDR3 DNA follows: TGTGCCAGCAGCTCATTCCGGGACACCGCGCAGGCTTTCTTT. The complete variable domain, with remaining parts taken from reference TRBV7-6 and TRBJ1-1, reads GAGVSQSPRYKVTKRGQDVALRCDPISGHVSLYWYRQALGQGPEFLTYFNYEAQQDKSGLPNDRFSAERPEGSISTLTIQRTEQRDSAMYRCASSSFRDTAQAFFGQGTRLTVV.

This clonotype has more than one count but fewer than ten. The chain uses TRBV6-5 and TRBJ2-3; D is possibly TRBD1 or TRBD2 (5 bases each). Trimming took off 8 bases at V and 4 bases at J, with 7 bases between the two ends. CDR1 MNHEY and CDR2 SVGAGI come from the germline V gene. This CDR3 has 11 residues. The CDR3 sequence: CASGTSDTQYF. DNA of the CDR3: TGTGCCAGCGGGACCTCAGATACGCAGTATTTT.

In this sample, this clonotype turned up many times. The chain carries TRBV7-8 and TRBJ2-1; 13 nucleotides agree with TRBD2. CDR1 is SGHVS and CDR2 is FQNEAQ in the germline V gene. This CDR3 is built from 19 residues. The J segment lost 0 bases and the V segment lost 3 bases, leaving 8 bases of the junction unmatched. The CDR3 is CASSFPLAGGENSYNEQFF. CDR3 DNA: TGTGCCAGCAGCTTCCCACTAGCGGGAGGGGAAAACTCCTACAATGAGCAGTTCTTC.